These 10 T cell receptor beta chains were all obtained from the same sample, sequenced in a study of T-cell memory formation after mild COVID-19. TCRdb re-called the 5' RACE reads with MiXCR, one entry per CDR3 protein. In the table there are about 110,000 distinct CDR3 sequences, 15% to 20% of which are singletons. The sample comprised PBMCs or a T cell subset sorted from them (not recorded which). The receptors were sampled from a man aged 18 to 29 who had mild COVID-19 (a few samples of this study predate the infection). Cell type and time point are not known.

This clonotype was counted ten times or more. The rearrangement links TRBV12-3 or TRBV12-4 to TRBJ2-5; unclear D gene. V shed 5 bases and J shed 5 bases, with 6 bases lying between them. The CDR3 spans 11 residues. CDR3 sequence (DNA): TGTGCCAGCAGTCGCAGGGAGACCCAGTACTTC. Its protein product is CASSRRETQYF.

This chain uses TRBV19 with TRBJ1-1, with 10 bases identical to TRBD1. V was clipped by 3 bases and J by 1 base; unmatched bases: 5. The CDR3 has 16 amino acids. Per germline, CDR1 LNHDA and CDR2 SQIVND (reference sequence). The DNA of the CDR3 is TGTGCCAGTAGTATCCCTGACAGGGGGCGGAACACTGAAGCTTTCTTT. As protein: CASSIPDRGRNTEAFF.

The chain carries TRBV10-3 and TRBJ2-5, with D possibly TRBD2 on 6 matching bases. V lost 2 bases and J lost 5, with 18 bases in between. The CDR3 length is 16 residues. Germline-derived CDR1 and CDR2 are ENHRY and SYGVKD. CDR3 nucleotide sequence: TGTGCCATCAGTGAGAGGGCTGAGACGGGGAGGGAGACCCAGTACTTC. Encoded protein: CAISERAETGRETQYF.

This clonotype occurred a few times. The chain employs TRBV5-1 and TRBJ2-7, with 9 nucleotides matching TRBD1. With 3 bases clipped from V and 5 bases from J, the junction kept 3 bases outside the gene matches. This CDR3 spans 13 amino acids. From germline, CDR1 is SGHRS and CDR2 YFSETQ. CDR3 residues: CASSWDRVNEQYV. The CDR3 DNA sequence: TGCGCCAGCAGCTGGGACAGGGTCAACGAGCAGTACGTC.

This chain uses TRBV12-3 or TRBV12-4 with TRBJ2-7, with D possibly TRBD2 on 5 matching bases. Trimming pared 3 bases from V and 4 bases from J, leaving 7 bases between. This CDR3 has 12 residues. Here the CDR3 reads CASSFSGYEQYV. The CDR3 DNA follows: TGTGCCAGCAGTTTTTCGGGATACGAGCAGTACGTC.

This clonotype was observed many times. The V call is TRBV5-1, the J call TRBJ2-7; a possible D gene is TRBD1 (5 bases). Per germline, CDR1 SGHRS and CDR2 YFSETQ. Deletions cut 2 bases from V and 3 bases from J, with 9 bases between. The CDR3 length is 13 residues. Here the CDR3 DNA reads TGCGCCAGCAGCTTTCTCGACAGCTACGAGCAGTACGTC. It codes for CASSFLDSYEQYV.

This clonotype was picked up a small number of times. The rearrangement joins TRBV11-2 to TRBJ2-1, with 9 bases lining up with TRBD1. CDR3 size: 14 residues. CDR1 and CDR2 from the germline V gene are SGHAT and FQNNGV. Trimming cost V 5 bases and J 5 bases; bases outside gene matches: 4. In nucleotides, the CDR3 is TGTGCCAGCAGCCGACAGGGGGGGAACAATGAGCAGTTCTTC. Translated: CASSRQGGNNEQFF.

This clonotype was picked up a small number of times. The V call is TRBV7-2, the J call TRBJ2-3, with 11 bases matching TRBD1. Germline V gene lookup returns CDR1 SGHTA and CDR2 FQGNSA. The J segment lost 5 bases and the V segment lost 3 bases, leaving 4 bases of the junction unmatched. There are 15 residues in the CDR3. Here the CDR3 DNA reads TGTGCCAGCAGCTTTGCCGGGACAGGGGGAGATACGCAGTATTTT. It specifies CASSFAGTGGDTQYF.

The chain is built from TRBV7-9 and TRBJ2-1; 10 nucleotides agree with TRBD2. The CDR3 is 13 amino acids. Germline CDR1 and CDR2: SEHNR and FQNEAQ (reference sequence). With V trimmed by 9 bases and J by 7 bases, 6 bases remained unmatched. The DNA of the CDR3 is TGTGCCAGAGTCAATAGCGGGGGGAATGAGCAGTTCTTC. Protein sequence: CARVNSGGNEQFF.

This clonotype was seen at least ten times. This sequence joins TRBV20-1 and TRBJ2-6, with D possibly matching TRBD1 (5 bases). Germline CDR1 is DFQATT and CDR2 is SNEGSKA (reference sequence). With 5 bases removed from V and 0 bases from J, the gap between germline ends came to 5 bases. The CDR3 has 13 residues. CDR3 sequence (DNA): TGCAGTGCTGACAGCTCTGGGGCCAACGTCCTGACTTTC. Its translation is CSADSSGANVLTF.